These T cell receptor beta chains were read from a single sample in a study of OX40 agonist ivuxolimab in advanced cancers. Sequencing used immunoSEQ multiplex PCR; TCRdb keeps in-frame clones, though not all of them. The table lists 95,000 to 150,000 clones, 92% of them singletons, with approximately 0.81% in the top ten. The input for sequencing was CD4+ or CD8+ T cells sorted from blood, taken in a trial of the OX40 agonist ivuxolimab. The receptors come from an adult with an advanced solid tumor such as melanoma, head and neck, liver or kidney cancer. Both conserved end residues are part of each CDR3. Fields, in order: D gene, J gene, clone size, V gene, CDR3 DNA, CDR3 protein. A D gene is named only where the DNA matches it firmly. Where a row states a size, it is once, few, many or the class of an expanded clone; other rows omit it.

- TRBJ2-1 - TRBV18 TGTGCCAGCTCACCACCAAATAGCGACTCCTACAATGAGCAGTTCTTC CASSPPNSDSYNEQFF
- TRBJ1-2 - TRBV6-6 TGTGCCAGCAGAGAACAGGGTGGCTATGGCTACACCTTC CASREQGGYGYTF
TRBD1 TRBJ1-1 - TRBV19 TGTGCCAGTACTCGAACAGGGGCGAACACTGAAGCTTTCTTT CASTRTGANTEAFF
TRBD1 TRBJ1-2 - TRBV28 TGTGCCAGCAGTGAGACAGGGGTAAATGGCTACACCTTC CASSETGVNGYTF
TRBD1 TRBJ2-3 - TRBV28 TGTGCCAGCAGTTTGATACAGGGGGCAGGTAGAGATACGCAGTATTTT CASSLIQGAGRDTQYF
TRBD2 TRBJ2-3 once TRBV9 TGTGCCAGCAGCGTGGGCCTAGCGGGAGCCTACGCAGATACGCAGTATTTT CASSVGLAGAYADTQYF
- TRBJ2-1 - TRBV5-6 TGTGCCAGCAGCCGATACCCCGGGACTGGGAATGAGCAGTTCTTC CASSRYPGTGNEQFF
- TRBJ2-1 - TRBV28 TGTGCCAGCAGGCGGGGGCTAATCGATGAGCAGTTCTTC CASRRGLIDEQFF
- TRBJ2-2 - TRBV6-4 TGTGCCAGCCGTATTTCCGGGACCACTGGAACCGGGGAGCTGTTTTTT CASRISGTTGTGELFF
- TRBJ1-2 - TRBV10-3 TGTGCCATCAGTGGCGACGACGGCTACACCTTC CAISGDDGYTF
- TRBJ1-6 - TRBV19 TGTGCCAGTAGTATTTGGACGGCCCGTAATAATTCACCCCTCCACTTT CASSIWTARNNSPLHF
- TRBJ1-2 - TRBV28 TGTGCCACCACTATTGAGGGGGATTATGGCTACACCTTC CATTIEGDYGYTF
TRBD1 TRBJ2-5 - TRBV27 TGTGCCAGCAGTTTACAAGGACAGGTCCAAGAGACCCAGTACTTC CASSLQGQVQETQYF
TRBD1 TRBJ2-7 - TRBV5-1 TGCGCCAGCAGCTCGGGGACAGTTCCCAGCTCCTACGAGCAGTACTTC CASSSGTVPSSYEQYF
- TRBJ1-5 few TRBV6-5 TGTGCCAGCAGTTACGGGAGCAATCAGCCCCAGCATTTT CASSYGSNQPQHF
TRBD2 TRBJ2-7 few TRBV27 TGTGCCAGCAAGAGACGGGGACTAGCGGGACCCGAGCAGTACTTC CASKRRGLAGPEQYF
- TRBJ1-2 - TRBV18 TGTGCCAGCTCACGTATCAGGGAAGGCTACACCTTC CASSRIREGYTF
TRBD1 TRBJ1-1 - TRBV15 TGTGCCACCAGCAGAGATGGGCAGGGGGCGGTGAACACTGAAGCTTTCTTT CATSRDGQGAVNTEAFF
- TRBJ2-3 - TRBV6-5 TGTGCCAGCAGCCGTTCCCCAGAGTTCGATACGCAGTATTTT CASSRSPEFDTQYF
TRBD1 TRBJ1-4 - TRBV5-5 TGTGCCAGCAGCCGCTTGACAGGGGTGGAAAAACTGTTTTTT CASSRLTGVEKLFF
TRBD2 TRBJ2-1 - TRBV9 TGTGCCAGCAGCGCTACTAGCGGGTATTACAATGAGCAGTTCTTC CASSATSGYYNEQFF
TRBD1 TRBJ1-5 few TRBV15 TGTGCCACCGGCCTGGACAGGGGTCAGCCCCAGCATTTT CATGLDRGQPQHF
- TRBJ2-1 - TRBV2 TGTGCCAGCACGGGCGGGACCTCCTACAATGAGCAGTTCTTC CASTGGTSYNEQFF
- TRBJ2-7 - TRBV6-1 TGTGCCAGCAGTGAAGCGTTGAACAGGGTCTACTACGAGCAGTACTTC CASSEALNRVYYEQYF
- TRBJ2-1 - TRBV9 TGTGCCAGCAGCCTTGGACCGCCCTCCTACAATGAGCAGTTCTTC CASSLGPPSYNEQFF
- TRBJ1-1 - TRBV7-8 TGTGCCAGCAGCTTAGGCAGGGCGAACACTGAAGCTTTCTTT CASSLGRANTEAFF
- TRBJ2-2 - TRBV6-5 TGTGCCAGCAGGACGGGCAACTTGAACACCGGGGAGCTGTTTTTT CASRTGNLNTGELFF
TRBD2 TRBJ2-7 - TRBV11-2 TGTGCCAGCAGCTTAGATCTTGACCACCAGGGACTAGCCTACGAGCAGTACTTC CASSLDLDHQGLAYEQYF
- TRBJ2-7 few TRBV9 TGTGCCAGCAGCGTAGGGCTCTGGGGGAGCGCCTACGAGCAGTACTTC CASSVGLWGSAYEQYF
- TRBJ1-5 - TRBV5-5 TGTGCCAGCAGCTTGGAAGGGGGGTTTCCTCAGCCCCAGCATTTT CASSLEGGFPQPQHF
TRBD1 TRBJ1-5 - TRBV2 TGTGCCAGCCTGGGGGACAGGGGTATGGGCAATCAGCCCCAGCATTTT CASLGDRGMGNQPQHF
TRBD2 TRBJ2-7 - TRBV7-3 TGTGCCAGCAGCTTAAACCGGGACTACTACGAGCAGTACTTC CASSLNRDYYEQYF
TRBD1 TRBJ2-1 - TRBV5-1 TGCGCCAGCAGCTTGGTTGAGGGACAGGGGGGCAATGAGCAGTTCTTC CASSLVEGQGGNEQFF